Presented here are 29 T cell receptor beta chains from one specimen sequenced in a study of radiotherapy plus CTLA-4 blockade in lung cancer. TCRdb's table, derived via immunoSEQ multiplex PCR, lists solely in-frame clones and lacks some. The top ten hold 4% to 6% of the sample, which has 75,000 to 100,000 clones, 85% to 90% seen once. Sequenced here: peripheral blood, sampled from a patient treated with radiotherapy plus ipilimumab. The receptors stem from a human donor with non-small cell lung cancer that progressed on radiotherapy plus ipilimumab.

The sample holds one count of this clone. V gene TRBV28 combines with J gene TRBJ2-1, with D uncertain. CDR3 length equals 16 residues. Germline CDR1 is MDHEN and CDR2 is SYDVKM. Trimming cost V 3 bases and J 2 bases, with 14 bases left between them. CDR3 sequence reads: CASSLLGGQTYNEQFF. CDR3 in DNA: TGTGCCAGCAGTTTGCTCGGTGGCCAAACCTACAATGAGCAGTTCTTC.

The J gene is TRBJ1-4, the V gene TRBV27; D possibly corresponds to TRBD1 (6 bases). The CDR3 extends over 16 amino acids. Between the trimmed V and J ends, which lost 2 bases and 5 bases, there was a span of 15 bases. Germline CDR1 reads MNHEY; CDR2 reads SMNVEV (reference sequence). This CDR3 reads CASSLNRLRGNEKLFF. In nucleotides, the CDR3 is TGTGCCAGCAGTTTAAACCGGCTCAGGGGAAATGAAAAACTGTTTTTT.

This clone showed up just once. The CDR3 spells CASSDLGGNYGYTF. DNA for the CDR3: TGTGCCAGCAGTGACCTCGGGGGGAACTATGGCTACACCTTC. The chain is built from TRBV25-1 and TRBJ1-2; TRBD1 might be the D (5 bases). Germline values: CDR1 MGHDK, CDR2 SYGVNS. The CDR3 spans 14 residues. Trimming removed 3 bases from V and 2 bases from J, with 10 bases in between.

The chain couples TRBV19 to TRBJ1-2; 7 nucleotides line up with TRBD1. The ends lost 0 bases at V and 2 bases at J; junction bases unmatched: 12. CDR1 and CDR2 from the germline V gene are LNHDA and SQIVND (reference sequence). This CDR3 has 18 amino acids. CDR3 sequence: CASSIEAPGGLVNYGYTF. CDR3 in DNA: TGTGCCAGTAGTATAGAAGCCCCAGGGGGACTAGTGAACTATGGCTACACCTTC.

The CDR3 is CASSFEVNTEAFF. CDR3 nucleotides: TGTGCCAGCAGCTTTGAGGTGAACACTGAAGCTTTCTTT. The genes are TRBV5-4 and TRBJ1-1; D is unclear. Trimming shortened V by 2 bases and J by 0 bases, and 5 bases separated the two germline ends. The CDR3 spans 13 residues. Germline CDR1 and CDR2: SGHNT and YYREEE (reference sequence).

The rearrangement joins TRBV7-9 to TRBJ2-1; D perhaps matches TRBD2 (6 bases). The germline V and J ends were trimmed by 0 bases and 12 bases, with 18 bases remaining between them. Per germline, CDR1 SEHNR and CDR2 FQNEAQ (reference sequence). The CDR3 is made up of 15 amino acids. The CDR3 spells CASSLALTPGDGQFF. DNA of the CDR3: TGTGCCAGCAGCTTAGCGCTCACCCCGGGAGACGGGCAGTTCTTC.

The sample holds a few counts of this clone. V is TRBV6-5 and J is TRBJ1-4; 8 bases match TRBD1. CDR1 and CDR2 (germline): MNHEY, SVGAGI. With 7 bases clipped from V and 7 bases from J, the junction kept 8 bases outside the gene matches. This CDR3 region has 14 residues. The DNA for the CDR3 is TGTGCCAGCATCTCACAGGGGGGCTTTGAAAAACTGTTTTTT. Protein: CASISQGGFEKLFF.

This sequence joins TRBV21-1 and TRBJ2-2; the D call of TRBD1 is as the table states it, not checked on the DNA. TRBV21-1 is termed a pseudogene. The CDR3 has 14 residues. Here the CDR3 DNA reads TGTGCCAGCAGGTCAGGGGATCGGGCCGGGGAGCTGTTTTTT. The encoded protein is CASRSGDRAGELFF.

The V and J genes are TRBV6-5 and TRBJ1-1; D unresolved. In germline, CDR1 is MNHEY, CDR2 SVGAGI. The V end lost 6 bases, the J end lost 5 bases, and 13 bases lay between the germline ends. The CDR3 contains 13 residues. CDR3 bases: TGTGCCAGCAGCGCGACCCGACGGACTGAAGCTTTCTTT. Amino acid sequence: CASSATRRTEAFF.

This clone was picked up a small number of times. The rearrangement uses TRBV18 and TRBJ2-7, with no clear D. The V end was cut by 3 bases, the J end by 6 bases, with 6 bases between. Germline V gene data show CDR1 as KGHSH and CDR2 as LQKENI. There are 11 residues in the CDR3. CDR3 DNA sequence: TGTGCCAGCTCACCGAAGGGCGAGCAGTACTTC. This encodes CASSPKGEQYF.

CDR3 nucleotide sequence: TGCGCCAGCAGCTTGGTAGTGGGGTCGGGCTACGAGCAGTACTTC. Translating it yields CASSLVVGSGYEQYF. The chain uses TRBV5-1 and TRBJ2-7; D unresolved. Trimming left V 0 bases short and J 3 bases short, with 13 bases between. Germline CDR1 reads SGHRS; CDR2 reads YFSETQ. This CDR3 spans 15 amino acids.

This chain connects TRBV2 to TRBJ1-3; unclear D gene. Between the trimmed V and J ends, which lost 0 bases and 3 bases, there was a span of 0 bases. This CDR3 is built from 12 residues. Germline V lookup: CDR1 SNHLY, CDR2 FYNNEI. The CDR3 sequence is CASSEAGNTIYF. Here the CDR3 DNA reads TGTGCCAGCAGTGAAGCTGGAAACACCATATATTTT.

The V call is TRBV2, the J call TRBJ2-2; 8 positions match TRBD1. The germline V gene has CDR1 SNHLY and CDR2 FYNNEI. V dropped 6 bases and J dropped 8; count of bases not matched to a gene: 8. The CDR3 extends over 14 amino acids. CDR3 sequence reads: CASSFGQGTGELFF. CDR3 sequence (DNA): TGTGCCAGCAGCTTCGGACAGGGCACAGGGGAGCTGTTTTTT.

The chain employs TRBV27 and TRBJ2-7; TRBD1 agrees at 7 bases. V dropped 5 bases and J dropped 3; count of bases not matched to a gene: 4. This CDR3 is built from 13 residues. Germline CDR1 is MNHEY and CDR2 is SMNVEV (reference sequence). CDR3 nucleotide sequence: TGTGCCAGCAGTAGCCGGGACAGCTACGAGCAGTACTTC. Translation: CASSSRDSYEQYF.

The rearrangement links TRBV11-2 to TRBJ2-7, with TRBD1 matching 8 bases. This CDR3 has 17 residues. Germline lookup yields CDR1 SGHAT and CDR2 FQNNGV. The ends lost 3 bases at V and 5 bases at J; junction bases unmatched: 15. In DNA, the CDR3 is TGTGCCAGCAGCTTTAGGCAGCGGACAGGGTATTGGGACGAGCAGTACTTC. It is translated as CASSFRQRTGYWDEQYF.

The chain couples TRBV5-1 to TRBJ2-1; D remains ambiguous. This CDR3 has 13 residues. Germline assignment: CDR1 SGHRS and CDR2 YFSETQ. V was pared by 2 bases and J by 7 bases, with 10 bases between. The CDR3 reads CASSFSSQNEQFF. The CDR3 coding sequence is TGCGCCAGCAGCTTCTCTTCGCAAAATGAGCAGTTCTTC. The variable domain in full, with the rest retrieved from reference TRBV5-1 and TRBJ2-1, is KAGVTQTPRYLIKTRGQQVTLSCSPISGHRSVSWYQQTPGQGLQFLFEYFSETQRNKGNFPGRFSGRQFSNSRSEMNVSTLELGDSALYLCASSFSSQNEQFFGPGTRLTVL.

CDR3 sequence reads: CATSRGGTTGYEQFF. The CDR3 bases are TGTGCCACCAGCAGAGGGGGGACTACCGGTTATGAGCAGTTCTTC. This rearrangement joins TRBV15 to TRBJ2-1, with 7 bases identical to TRBD2. There are 15 residues in the CDR3. From germline, CDR1 is LNHNV and CDR2 YYDKDF (reference sequence). V was clipped by 1 base and J by 8 bases; unmatched bases: 8.

The rearrangement joins TRBV19 to TRBJ2-7, with a weak D call TRBD1 (6 bases). The germline V gene encodes CDR1 LNHDA and CDR2 SQIVND (reference sequence). V gave up 9 bases and J gave up 6 bases, with 15 bases separating them. The length of the CDR3 is 12 residues. Here the CDR3 reads CASQTGTSEQYF. In DNA, the CDR3 is TGTGCCAGCCAGACCGGGACAAGCGAGCAGTACTTC.

The genes are TRBV18 and TRBJ1-5, with 8 bases identical to TRBD1. The germline gives CDR1 KGHSH, CDR2 LQKENI. The junction had 8 bases not matched to a gene; V was cut back by 4 bases and J by 6 bases. The CDR3 runs 15 residues. CDR3 protein: CASSLDRERGQPQHF. The CDR3 nucleotides read TGTGCCAGCTCACTGGACAGGGAACGTGGTCAGCCCCAGCATTTT.

The rearrangement uses TRBV6-5 and TRBJ1-5; 7 positions match TRBD1. The CDR3 loop spans 15 amino acids. Germline V lookup: CDR1 MNHEY, CDR2 SVGAGI. V lost 3 bases and J lost 4; bases outside the gene matches: 6. The CDR3 region has the DNA TGTGCCAGCAGTTATGGAGGGGGCGGGAATCAGCCCCAGCATTTT. Translating gives CASSYGGGGNQPQHF.

In DNA form, the CDR3 reads TGTGCCAGCTCACTAGGGATGGACATTCAGTACTTC. Its translation is CASSLGMDIQYF. The gene calls are TRBV18 and TRBJ2-4; D gene ambiguous. This CDR3 has 12 amino acids. V shed 4 bases and J shed 8 bases, with 9 bases lying between them. The germline V gene has CDR1 KGHSH and CDR2 LQKENI.

J is TRBJ2-3 and V is TRBV5-4, with a possible D match to TRBD2 (7 bases). V was cut by 4 bases and J by 4 bases, with 16 bases left in between. The CDR3 sequence is 15 residues long. Germline V gives CDR1 SGHNT, CDR2 YYREEE (reference sequence). The CDR3 DNA reads as TGTGCCAGCAGCAAAGGGGGGGTTTGGGCAGATACGCAGTATTTT. Its protein is CASSKGGVWADTQYF. Full variable domain (missing parts from reference TRBV5-4 and TRBJ2-3): ETGVTQSPTHLIKTRGQQVTLRCSSQSGHNTVSWYQQALGQGPQFIFQYYREEENGRGNFPPRFSGLQFPNYSSELNVNALELDDSALYLCASSKGGVWADTQYFGPGTRLTVL.

V is TRBV13 and J is TRBJ2-3; 8 bases map to TRBD1. Germline trimming cut 5 bases from V and 0 bases from J; bases unmatched to any gene: 4. Germline V CDR1 and CDR2: PRHDT, FYEKMQ (reference sequence). The length of the CDR3 is 15 residues. The CDR3 sequence is CASSTRTGSTDTQYF. In nucleotides, the CDR3 is TGTGCCAGCAGCACTCGGACAGGGAGCACAGATACGCAGTATTTT.

V is TRBV29-1 and J is TRBJ2-3; no clear D gene. Germline V gene data show CDR1 as SQVTM and CDR2 as ANQGSEA. The CDR3 consists of 11 residues. Trimming cost V 4 bases and J 6 bases, with 8 bases left between them. The CDR3, as DNA: TGCAGCGTTGCTCTGCCCGATACGCAGTATTTT. It yields the protein CSVALPDTQYF.

The rearrangement links TRBV4-2 to TRBJ2-2; 8 nucleotides align to TRBD2. Germline lookup yields CDR1 LGHNA and CDR2 YNFKEQ. V shed 1 base, J shed 0 bases, and the junction held 1 base outside the gene matches. CDR3 size: 16 residues. The CDR3 sequence is CASSQGLAPNTGELFF. In DNA form, the CDR3 reads TGTGCCAGCAGCCAAGGACTAGCGCCGAACACCGGGGAGCTGTTTTTT.

The chain has TRBV10-3 and TRBJ1-2; 7 nucleotides align to TRBD1. Germline V gene data show CDR1 as ENHRY and CDR2 as SYGVKD. V trimming: 7 bases; J trimming: 5 bases; junction bases outside the gene matches: 16. The length of the CDR3 is 16 residues. The CDR3 DNA is TGTGCCATCACCGACCTTAATCAACAGGGGCGTTATGGCTACACCTTC. It is translated as CAITDLNQQGRYGYTF.

The chain uses TRBV15 and TRBJ2-5, with D unclear. From germline, CDR1 is LNHNV and CDR2 YYDKDF (reference sequence). This CDR3 has 14 amino acids. V lost 1 base and J 5 bases, leaving 11 bases between the germline ends. The CDR3 loop reads CATSRGSAPETQYF. CDR3 in DNA: TGTGCCACCAGCAGAGGATCCGCCCCGGAGACCCAGTACTTC.

V is TRBV5-1 and J is TRBJ2-1; a weak D match, TRBD2 (5 bases). The length of the CDR3 is 16 residues. Trimming cost V 5 bases and J 6 bases, with 21 bases left between them. The germline CDR1 and CDR2 sequences are SGHRS and YFSETQ. The CDR3 DNA follows: TGCGCCAGCAGTCGAGGGTCCAGCGGTCAAAGCAATGAGCAGTTCTTC. It translates to CASSRGSSGQSNEQFF.

This sequence joins TRBV11-3 and TRBJ1-2; perhaps TRBD1 as D (6 bases). Trimming took off 1 base at V and 4 bases at J, with 16 bases between the two ends. The CDR3 length is 16 residues. In germline, CDR1 is SGHNT, CDR2 YENEEA. CDR3 in DNA: TGTGCCAGCAGCTTAGGGGGGGGCGGCATCCCCTATGGCTACACCTTC. Translated, it gives CASSLGGGGIPYGYTF.